Following are 5 T cell receptor beta chains from one sample sequenced in a study of blood T cell repertoires in COVID-19 (dated by TCRdb to the early 2020s). The library was obtained by the immunoSEQ multiplex PCR assay. TCRdb took this table from immuneACCESS and kept in-frame rearrangements with V and J called. Such tables lack part of the clones; where checked against another copy, unresolved V genes explain under half of the gap, and the rest is unexplained. The sample table holds roughly 430,000 clones, of which roughly 87% were seen once. The leading ten clones occupy 2% to 2.5% of the sample. The sequenced sample consisted of PBMCs or T cells enriched from blood (not recorded which). Source of these receptors: a woman between 40 and 50 years old with acute COVID-19.

The gene calls are TRBV10-3 and TRBJ1-2; D is unresolved. V shed 0 bases and J shed 2 bases, with 13 bases lying between them. The V gene's germline CDR1 is ENHRY and CDR2 SYGVKD. The CDR3 totals 16 residues. The DNA of the CDR3 is TGTGCCATCAGTGAGTCACCAGGTGGCAGGAACTATGGCTACACCTTC. This gives the protein CAISESPGGRNYGYTF.

The chain has TRBV19 and TRBJ2-7; tentative D call: TRBD1 (6 bases). The germline V gene has CDR1 LNHDA and CDR2 SQIVND (reference sequence). The CDR3 is 14 residues long. Deletions cut 7 bases from V and 2 bases from J, with 15 bases between. CDR3: CASTSQGSPYEQYF. CDR3 DNA sequence: TGTGCCAGTACGTCACAGGGTTCGCCCTACGAGCAGTACTTC.

This chain uses TRBV11-2 with TRBJ1-2; 9 nucleotides align to TRBD1. The CDR3 has 16 residues. Looked up from germline, CDR1 is SGHAT and CDR2 is FQNNGV. The ends lost 5 bases at V and 6 bases at J; junction bases unmatched: 13. This CDR3 reads CASSPQGTGTGHGYTF. The DNA of the CDR3 is TGTGCCAGCAGCCCCCAAGGAACTGGGACAGGGCATGGCTACACCTTC.

This chain connects TRBV1 to TRBJ2-3; TRBD2 reflects the table's D call only, with no check against the DNA. TRBV1 is a pseudogene. The CDR3 spans 21 residues. The DNA for the CDR3 is TGCACCAGCAGCCCCCCCAGCGGGGTCACTCTCCCCGGGGTAGTGTCAGATACGCAGTATTTT. Protein product: CTSSPPSGVTLPGVVSDTQYF.

V gene TRBV7-2 combines with J gene TRBJ2-3; D is perhaps TRBD1 (5 bases). The ends were cut back, 1 base at V and 6 bases at J, with 8 bases in the middle. This CDR3 has 13 residues. In germline, CDR1 is SGHTA, CDR2 FQGNSA. For the CDR3, the DNA is TGTGCCAGCAGCTTAGGTTGGGGCGATACGCAGTATTTT. It specifies CASSLGWGDTQYF.